This T cell receptor (beta chain) is from a study of blood T cell repertoires in COVID-19. In the study overall: Samples of COVID-19 (acute and convalescent) were obtained from the United States, Italy and Spain. Nucleic acid was either cDNA or gDNA, and it came from T cells, B-cell-depleted T cells, or PBMCs.

A note on this clone: A single base separates this from a much larger clone, so it may be a read error.

Using immunoSEQ multiplex PCR, the repertoire was profiled, and TCRdb retains in-frame clones only, with some absent. The sample carries about 210,000 clones, around 82% recorded once. The germline V gene encodes CDR1 MRHNA and CDR2 SNTAGT. The CDR3 contains 13 residues. V lost 3 bases to trimming and J lost 2 bases, with 7 bases between them. This receptor was taken from a woman in her 40s with acute or convalescent COVID-19. The chain has TRBV6-4 and TRBJ1-1, with D possibly TRBD1 on 6 matching bases. Specimen: peripheral blood. CDR3 DNA: TGTGCCAGCAGTGAACAGGGTAACACTGAAGCTTTCTTT. Amino acid sequence: CASSEQGNTEAFF.